Following are 26 T cell receptor beta chains from one sample sequenced in a study of T cells in Graves' hyperthyroidism and ophthalmopathy. RNA transcripts provided the source from which TCR beta CDR3 regions were amplified. During a first-round RT-PCR of the TCR CDR3, the HTBI primer set was used. Each CDR3 protein is one row after TCRdb ran MiXCR on the multiplex PCR reads. The sample lists about 180,000 distinct CDR3 sequences; over 15% were seen once. The material sequenced was blood. The receptors were sampled from a woman in her forties or fifties with Graves' hyperthyroidism.

This clonotype was detected many times. The chain combines TRBV4-1 with TRBJ2-5; the D call may be TRBD1 or TRBD2 (5 bases each). V was cut by 4 bases and J by 4 bases, with 19 bases left in between. CDR1 and CDR2 (germline): MGHRA, YSYEKL. The length of the CDR3 is 16 residues. The CDR3 region has the DNA TGCGCCAGCAGCCGCACGACAGTCACTCGGGGAGAGACCCAGTACTTC. Its protein is CASSRTTVTRGETQYF.

Many counts were recorded for this clonotype. CDR3 nucleotide sequence: TGTGCCAGCAGCCCGTCACAGGGATTTGGGACTGAAGCTTTCTTT. Translation: CASSPSQGFGTEAFF. The J gene is TRBJ1-1, the V gene TRBV9; tentatively, D is TRBD1 (6 bases). V was trimmed by 4 bases and J by 5 bases, leaving 18 bases between them. Germline CDR1 reads SGDLS; CDR2 reads YYNGEE. The CDR3 is 15 amino acids. The full variable domain, completed using reference TRBV9 and TRBJ1-1, is DSGVTQTPKHLITATGQRVTLRCSPRSGDLSVYWYQQSLDQGLQFLIQYYNGEERAKGNILERFSAQQFPDLHSELNLSSLELGDSALYFCASSPSQGFGTEAFFGQGTRLTVV.

This clonotype was seen ten or more times. The chain uses TRBV6-2 or TRBV6-3 and TRBJ2-3; 13 bases agree with TRBD2. The V and J ends lost 6 bases and 5 bases, in that order; junction bases with no gene match: 5. Germline CDR1 is MNHEY and CDR2 is SVGEGT. The CDR3 contains 15 residues. The DNA for the CDR3 is TGTGCCAGCAGCACGACTAGCGGGGGGAAAGATACGCAGTATTTT. Translation: CASSTTSGGKDTQYF.

This clonotype was observed many times. V gene TRBV10-3 combines with J gene TRBJ2-7; possibly TRBD2 for D (5 bases). The V gene's germline CDR1 is ENHRY and CDR2 SYGVKD. This CDR3 is 15 amino acids long. Trimming removed 3 bases at V and 1 base at J, with 13 bases between. The CDR3: CAISEKRTQSYEQYF. CDR3 DNA sequence: TGTGCCATCAGTGAAAAGCGGACCCAGTCCTACGAGCAGTACTTC.

This clonotype was observed at least ten times. This chain connects TRBV11-2 to TRBJ2-5, with D possibly matching TRBD1 (6 bases). Germline-derived CDR1 and CDR2 are SGHAT and FQNNGV. Trimming removed 3 bases at V and 2 bases at J, with 13 bases between. The CDR3 covers 15 residues. The CDR3 sequence: CASSLVGGLQETQYF. Written as DNA, the CDR3 is TGTGCCAGCAGCTTGGTTGGGGGCTTACAAGAGACCCAGTACTTC. Full variable domain (missing parts from reference TRBV11-2 and TRBJ2-5): EAGVAQSPRYKIIEKRQSVAFWCNPISGHATLYWYQQILGQGPKLLIQFQNNGVVDDSQLPKDRFSAERLKGVDSTLKIQPAKLEDSAVYLCASSLVGGLQETQYFGPGTRLLVL.

The chain recombines TRBV20-1 with TRBJ1-2; D remains unclear. This CDR3 is built from 13 residues. Trimming pared 0 bases from V and 4 bases from J, leaving 9 bases between. CDR1 is DFQATT, CDR2 SNEGSKA, per germline (reference sequence). The CDR3 bases are TGCAGTGCTAGAGATTTAAGGGCCTATGGCTACACCTTC. Translated, it gives CSARDLRAYGYTF.

This chain connects TRBV11-2 to TRBJ2-1; no clear D gene. The V end lost 1 base, the J end lost 12 bases, and 10 bases lay between the germline ends. Germline V gene lookup returns CDR1 SGHAT and CDR2 FQNNGV. This CDR3 has 12 residues. The CDR3 protein is CASSLVGPGQFF. CDR3 DNA sequence: TGTGCCAGCAGCTTAGTAGGTCCGGGGCAGTTCTTC.

This clonotype has ten or more counts. The chain carries TRBV28 and TRBJ2-3, with 7 bases matching TRBD1. This CDR3 contains 14 residues. V shed 3 bases and J 1 base; nucleotides not matched to a gene: 1. Germline loops: CDR1 MDHEN, CDR2 SYDVKM. The CDR3 DNA follows: TGTGCCAGCAGTTTTGGGACAGGCACAGATACGCAGTATTTT. Amino acids: CASSFGTGTDTQYF.

There are a few counts of this clonotype. This may be a read error: a much more frequent sequence differs by one nucleotide. This sequence joins TRBV2 and TRBJ2-5; D uncertain. The CDR3 runs to 11 residues. Looked up from germline, CDR1 is SNHLY and CDR2 is FYNNEI. CDR3 sequence reads: CASSEMVTRYF. The CDR3 nucleotides are TGTGCCAGCAGTGAAATGGTGACCCGGTACTTC.

This clonotype has at least ten counts. The rearrangement links TRBV7-9 to TRBJ2-3; D gene unclear. The CDR3 sequence is 11 residues long. Germline CDR1 reads SEHNR; CDR2 reads FQNEAQ (reference sequence). The V end was cut by 5 bases, the J end by 5 bases, with 5 bases between. The CDR3 DNA sequence: TGTGCCAGCAGCCAGAGAGATACGCAGTATTTT. Residues: CASSQRDTQYF.

The chain employs TRBV7-3 and TRBJ1-3, with D possibly matching TRBD1 (5 bases). The V and J ends lost 1 base and 0 bases respectively, with 10 bases between them. This CDR3 region has 16 residues. Germline CDR1 and CDR2: SGHTA and FQGTGA. CDR3 bases: TGTGCCAGCAGCTTAATCGGGGGACCCTCTGGAAACACCATATATTTT. Translating it yields CASSLIGGPSGNTIYF.

V and J are TRBV4-1 and TRBJ1-2, with 7 bases matching TRBD1. From germline, CDR1 is MGHRA and CDR2 YSYEKL. The CDR3 covers 15 residues. Trimming removed 0 bases from V and 2 bases from J; junction bases left unmatched: 3. The DNA for the CDR3 is TGCGCCAGCAGCCAAGAAGGACAGGCGAACTATGGCTACACCTTC. Protein sequence: CASSQEGQANYGYTF.

In the case of this clonotype: This likely comes from a read error, as the CDR3 has no conserved phenylalanine or tryptophan at its end. The chain links TRBV7-2 to TRBJ1-1; perhaps TRBD1 as D (6 bases). Germline CDR1 is SGHTA and CDR2 is FQGNSA. CDR3 size: 14 residues. The CDR3 here is CASSPRTVNTEAFS. The DNA for the CDR3 is TGCGCCAGCAGCCCGAGGACAGTGAACACTGAAGCTTTCTCT.

This clonotype occurred many times. The chain links TRBV6-2 or TRBV6-3 to TRBJ2-5; D uncertain. The V gene lost 2 bases and the J gene lost 2 bases, with 15 bases spanning the gap. The CDR3 is 16 amino acids. The germline V gene encodes CDR1 MNHEY and CDR2 SVGEGT. The CDR3 sequence is CASSYGASSHQETQYF. The CDR3 nucleotides are TGTGCCAGCAGTTACGGCGCCTCATCTCATCAAGAGACCCAGTACTTC.

This chain joins TRBV28 and TRBJ2-1, with 11 nucleotides matching TRBD2. The trim removed 3 bases at V and 2 bases at J, leaving 3 bases unmatched. The CDR3 consists of 16 residues. Germline CDR1 is MDHEN and CDR2 is SYDVKM. The CDR3 here is CASSLTSGKPYNEQFF. CDR3 in DNA: TGTGCCAGCAGTTTGACTAGCGGGAAACCCTACAATGAGCAGTTCTTC. Full variable domain (outside the CDR3, taken from reference TRBV28 and TRBJ2-1): DVKVTQSSRYLVKRTGEKVFLECVQDMDHENMFWYRQDPGLGLRLIYFSYDVKMKEKGDIPEGYSVSREKKERFSLILESASTNQTSMYLCASSLTSGKPYNEQFFGPGTRLTVL.

This clonotype was seen ten or more times. This chain connects TRBV12-3 or TRBV12-4 to TRBJ2-7; D is perhaps TRBD2 (6 bases). CDR3 length: 13 residues. The ends were cut back, 1 base at V and 4 bases at J, with 8 bases in the middle. The CDR3 region has the DNA TGTGCCAGCAGTTTAGGGGCGGGGTACGAGCAGTACTTC. Encoded protein: CASSLGAGYEQYF.

This clonotype appeared many times. The chain employs TRBV9 and TRBJ1-2; D perhaps matches TRBD1 (5 bases). This CDR3 contains 16 residues. Per germline, CDR1 SGDLS and CDR2 YYNGEE. V lost 4 bases to trimming and J lost 3 bases, with 19 bases between them. This CDR3 reads CASSPNGARPHYGYTF. For the CDR3, the DNA is TGTGCCAGCAGCCCCAACGGGGCCCGGCCCCACTATGGCTACACCTTC.

This clonotype occurred many times. This chain uses TRBV9 with TRBJ2-3, with D possibly TRBD2 on 6 matching bases. The CDR3 consists of 15 residues. V lost 3 bases, J lost 0 bases, and 11 bases lay in between. From germline, CDR1 is SGDLS and CDR2 YYNGEE. The DNA for the CDR3 is TGTGCCAGCAGCGCACGGGACTCTAGCACAGATACGCAGTATTTT. Residues: CASSARDSSTDTQYF.

This clonotype was detected many times. This sequence joins TRBV6-1 and TRBJ2-7; D unclear. The CDR3 covers 13 residues. The germline V gene encodes CDR1 MNHNS and CDR2 SASEGT. Trimming left V 6 bases short and J 5 bases short, with 14 bases between. This CDR3 is CASSRDHIDEQYF. The CDR3 nucleotides read TGTGCCAGCAGCCGAGACCACATCGACGAGCAGTACTTC.

This clonotype was recorded at least ten times. Here the CDR3 DNA reads TGCGCCAGCAGTGGAGTGAGGGGAAACACCATATATTTT. It codes for CASSGVRGNTIYF. V is TRBV4-1 and J is TRBJ1-3; D is uncertain. The V and J ends lost 6 bases and 4 bases respectively, with 10 bases between them. CDR1 MGHRA and CDR2 YSYEKL come from the germline V gene. This CDR3 spans 13 amino acids.

This clonotype was recorded many times. J is TRBJ1-6 and V is TRBV19; D remains unclear. The V gene's germline CDR1 is LNHDA and CDR2 SQIVND (reference sequence). This CDR3 comprises 13 residues. V was pared by 7 bases and J by 7 bases, with 11 bases between. CDR3 DNA: TGTGCCAGTAAGGAACAGATGAATTCACCCCTCCACTTT. Its protein product is CASKEQMNSPLHF.

Ten or more counts support this clonotype. The rearrangement links TRBV7-9 to TRBJ1-6; D gene uncertain. V lost 5 bases to trimming and J lost 8 bases, with 16 bases between them. The CDR3 covers 15 residues. Germline loops: CDR1 SEHNR, CDR2 FQNEAQ (reference sequence). CDR3 bases: TGTGCCAGCAGCCCAAGTGGGGTTTTAGATTCACCCCTCCACTTT. Translated: CASSPSGVLDSPLHF.

This clonotype was observed many times. This rearrangement joins TRBV29-1 to TRBJ1-2; 8 bases fit TRBD1. CDR1 and CDR2 from the germline V gene are SQVTM and ANQGSEA. The length of the CDR3 is 15 residues. V trimming: 6 bases; J trimming: 0 bases; junction bases outside the gene matches: 9. The CDR3 spells CSVDDRGGTNYGYTF. CDR3 coding DNA: TGCAGCGTCGATGACAGGGGAGGGACTAACTATGGCTACACCTTC.

This clonotype was detected ten times or more. V usage is TRBV24-1 and J usage is TRBJ2-1; TRBD2 is a possible D gene (6 bases). Germline CDR1 reads KGHDR; CDR2 reads SFDVKD. Trimming removed 10 bases from V and 7 bases from J, with 28 bases in between. This CDR3 region has 17 residues. The CDR3, as DNA: TGTGCCACGAGCGGTCCGGGACGGGGGAGATTGGAAAATGAGCAGTTCTTC. Translation: CATSGPGRGRLENEQFF.

This clonotype was detected many times. The chain is built from TRBV4-1 and TRBJ2-2, with 8 bases aligning to TRBD1. J lost 7 bases, V lost 0 bases, and 10 bases had no gene match. The CDR3 is made up of 17 amino acids. The germline CDR1 and CDR2 sequences are MGHRA and YSYEKL. The CDR3, as DNA: TGCGCCAGCAGCCAAGATCATCGCCAGGGGGCTGTCGGGGAGCTGTTTTTT. It codes for CASSQDHRQGAVGELFF.

The table lists this clonotype with many counts. The chain couples TRBV6-1 to TRBJ1-1, with D possibly TRBD1 on 5 matching bases. Germline V CDR1 and CDR2: MNHNS, SASEGT. The V gene lost 6 bases and the J gene lost 5 bases, with 10 bases spanning the gap. The CDR3 is made up of 12 amino acids. Here the CDR3 DNA reads TGTGCCAGCAGACTCGAGGGGACTGAAGCTTTCTTT. Its protein product is CASRLEGTEAFF.